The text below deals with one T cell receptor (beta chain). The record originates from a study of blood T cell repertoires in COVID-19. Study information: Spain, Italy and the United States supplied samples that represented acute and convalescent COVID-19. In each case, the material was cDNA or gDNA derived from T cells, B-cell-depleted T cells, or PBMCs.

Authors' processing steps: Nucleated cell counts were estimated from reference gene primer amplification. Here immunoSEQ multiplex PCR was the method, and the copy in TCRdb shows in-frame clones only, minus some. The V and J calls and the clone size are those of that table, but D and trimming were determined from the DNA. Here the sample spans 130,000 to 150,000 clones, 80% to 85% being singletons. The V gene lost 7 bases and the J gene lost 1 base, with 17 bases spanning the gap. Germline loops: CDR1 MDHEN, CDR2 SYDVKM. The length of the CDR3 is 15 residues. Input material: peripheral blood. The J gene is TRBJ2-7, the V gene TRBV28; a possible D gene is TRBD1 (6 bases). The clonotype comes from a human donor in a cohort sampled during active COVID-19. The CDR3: CASKRPGTWSYEQYF. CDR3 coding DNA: TGTGCCAGCAAAAGGCCAGGGACATGGTCCTACGAGCAGTACTTC.